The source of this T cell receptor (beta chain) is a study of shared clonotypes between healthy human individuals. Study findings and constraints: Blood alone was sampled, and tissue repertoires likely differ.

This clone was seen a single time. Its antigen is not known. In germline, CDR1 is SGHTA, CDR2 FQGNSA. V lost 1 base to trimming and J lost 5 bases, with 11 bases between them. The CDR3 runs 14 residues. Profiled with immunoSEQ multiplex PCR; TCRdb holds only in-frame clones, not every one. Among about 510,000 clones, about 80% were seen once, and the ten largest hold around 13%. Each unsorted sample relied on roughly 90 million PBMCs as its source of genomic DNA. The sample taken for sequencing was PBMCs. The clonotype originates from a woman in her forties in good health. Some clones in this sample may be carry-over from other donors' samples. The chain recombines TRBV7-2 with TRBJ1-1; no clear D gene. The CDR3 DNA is TGTGCCAGCAGCTTAGATATGGCGGGTACTGAAGCTTTCTTT. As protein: CASSLDMAGTEAFF.